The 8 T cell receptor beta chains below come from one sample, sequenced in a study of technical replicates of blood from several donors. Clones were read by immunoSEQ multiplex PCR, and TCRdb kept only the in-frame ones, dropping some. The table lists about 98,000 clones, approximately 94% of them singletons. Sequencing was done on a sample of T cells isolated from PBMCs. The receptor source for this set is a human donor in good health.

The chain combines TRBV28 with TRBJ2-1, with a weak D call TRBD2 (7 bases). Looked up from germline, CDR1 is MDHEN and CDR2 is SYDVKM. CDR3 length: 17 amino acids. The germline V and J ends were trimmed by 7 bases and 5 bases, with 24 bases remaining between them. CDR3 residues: CASIRGGSATRHNEQFF. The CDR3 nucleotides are TGTGCCAGCATCAGGGGCGGGAGTGCCACTCGACACAATGAGCAGTTCTTC.

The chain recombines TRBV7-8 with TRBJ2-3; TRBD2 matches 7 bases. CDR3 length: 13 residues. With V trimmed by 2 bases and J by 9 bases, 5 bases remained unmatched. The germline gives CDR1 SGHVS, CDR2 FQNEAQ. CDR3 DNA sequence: TGTGCCAGCAGCTTACTTCGACTAGCAACGCAGTATTTT. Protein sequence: CASSLLRLATQYF.

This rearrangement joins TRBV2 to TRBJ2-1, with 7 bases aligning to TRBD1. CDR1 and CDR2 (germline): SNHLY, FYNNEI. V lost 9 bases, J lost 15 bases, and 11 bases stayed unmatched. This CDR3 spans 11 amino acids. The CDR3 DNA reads TGTGCCAGTTTGACCGACAGGGAGACGTTCTTC. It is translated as CASLTDRETFF.

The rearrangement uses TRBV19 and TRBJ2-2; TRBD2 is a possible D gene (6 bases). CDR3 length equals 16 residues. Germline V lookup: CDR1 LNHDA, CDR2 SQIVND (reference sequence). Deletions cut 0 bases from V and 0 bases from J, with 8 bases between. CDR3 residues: CASSIDGGTNTGELFF. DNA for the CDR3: TGTGCCAGTAGTATAGATGGGGGGACGAACACCGGGGAGCTGTTTTTT.

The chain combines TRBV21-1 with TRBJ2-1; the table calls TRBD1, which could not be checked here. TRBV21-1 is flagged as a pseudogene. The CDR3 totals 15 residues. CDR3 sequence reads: CASSTGTGADNEQFF. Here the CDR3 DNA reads TGTGCCAGCAGCACTGGGACAGGGGCAGACAATGAGCAGTTCTTC.

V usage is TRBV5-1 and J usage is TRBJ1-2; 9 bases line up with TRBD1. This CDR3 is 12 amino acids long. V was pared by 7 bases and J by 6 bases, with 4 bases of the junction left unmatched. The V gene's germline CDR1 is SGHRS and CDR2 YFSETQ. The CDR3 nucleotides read TGCGCCAGCCGGGGACAGGGAAATGGCTACACCTTC. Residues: CASRGQGNGYTF.

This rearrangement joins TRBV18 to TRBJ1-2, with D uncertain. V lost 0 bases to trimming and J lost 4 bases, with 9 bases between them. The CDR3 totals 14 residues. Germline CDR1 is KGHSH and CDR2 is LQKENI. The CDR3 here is CASSPPLISYGYTF. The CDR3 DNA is TGTGCCAGCTCACCACCACTCATTTCCTATGGCTACACCTTC.

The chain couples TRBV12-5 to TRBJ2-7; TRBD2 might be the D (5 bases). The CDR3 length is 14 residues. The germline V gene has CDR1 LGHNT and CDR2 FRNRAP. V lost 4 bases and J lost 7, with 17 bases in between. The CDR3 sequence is CASGSIREVGEQYF. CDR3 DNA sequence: TGTGCTAGTGGTTCCATACGGGAAGTGGGGGAGCAGTACTTC.